These 27 T cell receptor beta chains share one sample of origin, sequenced in a study of T-cell memory formation after mild COVID-19 listed by TCRdb under 2021. The library was built by means of 5' RACE. Sequencing used an Illumina NovaSeq 6000. Clones were called with MiXCR by TCRdb after fastp trimmed the public reads at Q25, and only in-frame beta chains were retained. Rows with one shared CDR3 protein collapse into an entry with the most common genes and DNA. For this sample there are 550,000 to 600,000 distinct CDR3 sequences; less than 25% appear just once. Of the sample, 7% to 9% falls within the top ten clones. Sequencing was performed on PBMCs or a T cell subset sorted from them (not recorded which). The source is an adult woman who had mild COVID-19 (a few samples of this study predate the infection). The sample titles of this study are shuffled in the database, so cell type and time point are left out; the donor was told from shared clones.

The chain couples TRBV7-2 to TRBJ2-5; D unclear. The CDR3 loop spans 15 amino acids. The ends were cut back, 1 base at V and 4 bases at J, with 13 bases in the middle. The V gene's germline CDR1 is SGHTA and CDR2 FQGNSA. The CDR3 nucleotides read TGTGCCAGCAGCTTAGGGGTAGGGTGGCGAGAGACCCAGTACTTC. Translation gives CASSLGVGWRETQYF.

The V call is TRBV18, the J call TRBJ2-3, with D possibly matching TRBD2 (6 bases). CDR1 is KGHSH and CDR2 is LQKENI in the germline V gene. V lost 2 bases, J lost 4 bases, and 16 bases lay in between. The CDR3 covers 16 residues. The CDR3 loop reads CASSPGLEGRADTQYF. The CDR3, as DNA: TGTGCCAGCTCACCAGGTTTGGAGGGACGAGCAGATACGCAGTATTTT.

The chain joins TRBV29-1 to TRBJ1-1; perhaps TRBD1 as D (5 bases). Looked up from germline, CDR1 is SQVTM and CDR2 is ANQGSEA. This CDR3 has 12 residues. V gave up 7 bases and J gave up 2 bases, with 11 bases separating them. The CDR3 loop is CSANQGNTEAFF. The CDR3, as DNA: TGCAGCGCGAATCAGGGAAACACTGAAGCTTTCTTT.

The sample holds a few counts of this clonotype. The chain uses TRBV7-2 and TRBJ2-2, with unresolved D. Looked up from germline, CDR1 is SGHTA and CDR2 is FQGNSA. CDR3 length: 13 residues. Trimming removed 7 bases at V and 5 bases at J, with 11 bases between. In DNA form, the CDR3 reads TGTGCCAGCACCCCCCTAAATACCGGGGAGCTGTTTTTT. Translating it yields CASTPLNTGELFF.

The chain carries TRBV11-1 and TRBJ1-4; 7 nucleotides agree with TRBD1. The trim removed 5 bases at V and 6 bases at J, leaving 9 bases unmatched. CDR1 and CDR2 from the germline V gene are SGHAT and FQDESV (reference sequence). CDR3 length: 15 amino acids. CDR3 nucleotide sequence: TGTGCCAGCAGCAACCGACAGGGACGTCATGAAAAACTGTTTTTT. Translation: CASSNRQGRHEKLFF.

The sample holds a few counts of this clonotype. The rearrangement uses TRBV12-3 or TRBV12-4 and TRBJ1-2; D gene ambiguous. This CDR3 comprises 13 residues. Trimming left V 5 bases short and J 1 base short, with 8 bases between. DNA of the CDR3: TGTGCCAGCAGTCCGGCCCTTAACTATGGCTACACCTTC. It encodes CASSPALNYGYTF.

The chain links TRBV15 to TRBJ2-3, with D possibly matching TRBD2 (5 bases). CDR1 and CDR2 from the germline V gene are LNHNV and YYDKDF (reference sequence). The CDR3 spans 17 residues. Deletions cut 2 bases from V and 4 bases from J, with 19 bases between. CDR3 loop: CATSRRKTSGGADTQYF. DNA for the CDR3: TGTGCCACCAGCAGACGAAAGACTTCAGGAGGCGCAGATACGCAGTATTTT.

This chain joins TRBV7-2 and TRBJ2-5; D gene uncertain. The V gene lost 4 bases and the J gene lost 3 bases, with 3 bases spanning the gap. CDR1 and CDR2 from the germline V gene are SGHTA and FQGNSA. This CDR3 comprises 11 residues. The chain's CDR3 is CASSWKETQYF. Written as DNA, the CDR3 is TGTGCCAGCAGCTGGAAAGAGACCCAGTACTTC.

This clonotype was recorded a few times. The chain recombines TRBV24-1 with TRBJ2-3, with TRBD1 as a possible D gene (6 bases). In germline, CDR1 is KGHDR, CDR2 SFDVKD. The CDR3 is 19 amino acids. V was clipped by 4 bases and J by 0 bases, with 22 bases between them. The CDR3 loop reads CATSDLGPTGRGSTDTQYF. The CDR3 bases are TGTGCCACCAGTGACCTAGGGCCCACAGGGCGCGGCAGCACAGATACGCAGTATTTT.

This clonotype showed up just once. V gene TRBV7-9 combines with J gene TRBJ2-1, with 10 bases aligning to TRBD2. The CDR3 runs to 16 residues. J gave up 4 bases and V 6 bases, and 9 bases lay outside the gene matches. CDR1 and CDR2 (germline): SEHNR, FQNEAQ (reference sequence). CDR3: CASRHTGSGRYNEQFF. The CDR3 DNA sequence: TGTGCCAGCAGGCATACTGGTAGCGGGAGGTACAATGAGCAGTTCTTC. The full variable domain, in which reference TRBV7-9 and TRBJ2-1 provide the parts outside the CDR3, is DTGVSQNPRHKITKRGQNVTFRCDPISEHNRLYWYRQTLGQGPEFLTYFQNEAQLEKSRLLSDRFSAERPKGSFSTLEIQRTEQGDSAMYLCASRHTGSGRYNEQFFGPGTRLTVL.

V gene TRBV29-1 combines with J gene TRBJ1-2; D uncertain. Germline V gene data show CDR1 as SQVTM and CDR2 as ANQGSEA. The CDR3 loop spans 12 amino acids. V lost 4 bases and J 9 bases, leaving 15 bases between the germline ends. CDR3 region: CSVVVGEMSYTF. CDR3 nucleotides: TGCAGCGTTGTGGTTGGGGAGATGAGCTACACCTTC. Full variable domain (remainder filled in from reference TRBV29-1 and TRBJ1-2): SAVISQKPSRDICQRGTSLTIQCQVDSQVTMMFWYRQQPGQSLTLIATANQGSEATYESGFVIDKFPISRPNLTFSTLTVSNMSPEDSSIYLCSVVVGEMSYTFGSGTRLTVV.

The chain combines TRBV4-1 with TRBJ1-4, with D possibly matching TRBD1 (6 bases). CDR3 size: 14 residues. Trimming stripped 6 bases from V and 10 bases from J, with 18 bases between. Germline V gene data show CDR1 as MGHRA and CDR2 as YSYEKL. CDR3 loop: CASSLTGAPGKLFF. The CDR3 nucleotides are TGCGCCAGCAGTCTGACAGGCGCCCCCGGAAAACTGTTTTTT.

This sequence joins TRBV29-1 and TRBJ2-7; no firm D call. Deletions cut 0 bases from V and 0 bases from J, with 6 bases between. Germline CDR1 is SQVTM and CDR2 is ANQGSEA. The CDR3 is 13 amino acids. The CDR3 coding sequence is TGCAGCGTTGAAGATTTAGCCTCCTACGAGCAGTACTTC. Translating it yields CSVEDLASYEQYF.

The chain links TRBV7-9 to TRBJ2-5; no firm D call. The CDR3 spans 13 residues. Trimming removed 5 bases from V and 2 bases from J, with 9 bases in between. Germline lookup yields CDR1 SEHNR and CDR2 FQNEAQ (reference sequence). CDR3 in DNA: TGTGCCAGCAGCGAAAAGGGACAAGAGACCCAGTACTTC. Translated, it gives CASSEKGQETQYF.

The CDR3 DNA follows: TGCAGCGTTGCGGGGGCCCACAACACAGATACGCAGTATTTT. Translated: CSVAGAHNTDTQYF. This chain uses TRBV29-1 with TRBJ2-3; D is perhaps TRBD1 or TRBD2 (6 bases each). The germline V gene encodes CDR1 SQVTM and CDR2 ANQGSEA. This CDR3 has 14 amino acids. Deletions cut 4 bases from V and 2 bases from J, with 13 bases between.

The CDR3 nucleotides read TGTGCCAGCAGCTTAATGGGAAAGAACACTGAAGCTTTCTTT. It encodes CASSLMGKNTEAFF. This chain connects TRBV7-3 to TRBJ1-1, with D unclear. Germline CDR1 and CDR2: SGHTA and FQGTGA. The CDR3 sequence is 14 residues long. Trimming shortened V by 1 base and J by 1 base, and 7 bases separated the two germline ends.

This clonotype came up a few times. The genes are TRBV2 and TRBJ2-5, with D possibly TRBD1 on 5 matching bases. V was cut by 4 bases and J by 1 base, with 7 bases left in between. Germline V gives CDR1 SNHLY, CDR2 FYNNEI. The length of the CDR3 is 13 residues. The CDR3 sequence is CASSGQTQETQYF. CDR3 bases: TGTGCCAGCAGTGGACAGACCCAAGAGACCCAGTACTTC.

This rearrangement joins TRBV2 to TRBJ1-4; 11 bases agree with TRBD1. CDR3 length: 14 residues. Germline lookup yields CDR1 SNHLY and CDR2 FYNNEI. V shed 10 bases and J 8 bases; nucleotides not matched to a gene: 9. CDR3 in amino acids: CATVGQGAAEKLFF. The CDR3, as DNA: TGTGCCACCGTTGGACAGGGGGCAGCGGAAAAACTGTTTTTT.

The gene calls are TRBV19 and TRBJ1-1, with TRBD1 matching 8 bases. V trimming: 6 bases; J trimming: 4 bases; junction bases outside the gene matches: 7. CDR3 length: 14 residues. Germline CDR1 reads LNHDA; CDR2 reads SQIVND (reference sequence). The CDR3, as DNA: TGTGCCAGTAGAGGACAGGGAAGGGGCACTGAAGCTTTCTTT. Residues: CASRGQGRGTEAFF.

The chain carries TRBV4-1 and TRBJ1-5; D might be TRBD1 (5 bases). V gave up 2 bases and J gave up 4 bases, with 12 bases separating them. Germline V gene sequence: CDR1 MGHRA, CDR2 YSYEKL. This CDR3 has 15 residues. The CDR3: CASSQLQGVNQPQHF. The CDR3 nucleotides are TGCGCCAGCAGCCAACTGCAAGGGGTGAATCAGCCCCAGCATTTT.

This clonotype was found a few times. V and J are TRBV6-5 and TRBJ2-7; the match to TRBD2 covers 9 bases. This CDR3 is built from 15 residues. The trim removed 3 bases at V and 3 bases at J, leaving 6 bases unmatched. Germline CDR1 and CDR2: MNHEY and SVGAGI. The CDR3 sequence is CASSYGASGNYEQYF. CDR3 nucleotide sequence: TGTGCCAGCAGTTATGGGGCTAGCGGGAACTACGAGCAGTACTTC.

This clonotype appeared many times. This sequence joins TRBV24-1 and TRBJ2-1; no firm D call. The V and J ends lost 1 base and 11 bases respectively, with 5 bases between them. Germline CDR1 reads KGHDR; CDR2 reads SFDVKD. This CDR3 contains 11 residues. The CDR3 protein is CATSDFGKQFF. In DNA form, the CDR3 reads TGTGCCACCAGTGATTTTGGCAAGCAGTTCTTC.

This chain joins TRBV27 and TRBJ1-2; tentatively, D is TRBD1 (5 bases). Germline assignment: CDR1 MNHEY and CDR2 SMNVEV (reference sequence). V was clipped by 0 bases and J by 0 bases, with 11 bases between them. The CDR3 consists of 16 residues. CDR3 sequence reads: CASSLSDTLANYGYTF. Written as DNA, the CDR3 is TGTGCCAGCAGTTTATCGGACACCCTAGCTAACTATGGCTACACCTTC.

J is TRBJ1-1 and V is TRBV5-1; 9 bases line up with TRBD1. Germline V lookup: CDR1 SGHRS, CDR2 YFSETQ. This CDR3 has 15 amino acids. V shed 3 bases and J 4 bases; nucleotides not matched to a gene: 7. CDR3: CASSSNRGLGTEAFF. In DNA, the CDR3 is TGCGCCAGCAGCTCCAACAGGGGGCTGGGCACTGAAGCTTTCTTT. Drawing the rest from reference TRBV5-1 and TRBJ1-1, the complete variable domain is KAGVTQTPRYLIKTRGQQVTLSCSPISGHRSVSWYQQTPGQGLQFLFEYFSETQRNKGNFPGRFSGRQFSNSRSEMNVSTLELGDSALYLCASSSNRGLGTEAFFGQGTRLTVV.

The chain recombines TRBV4-2 with TRBJ2-5; tentatively, D is TRBD1 (5 bases). The CDR3 runs 14 residues. CDR1 and CDR2 (germline): LGHNA, YNFKEQ. V lost 2 bases, J lost 1 base, and 8 bases lay in between. CDR3 residues: CASSQFQGQETQYF. CDR3 nucleotides: TGTGCCAGCAGCCAATTCCAGGGCCAAGAGACCCAGTACTTC.

J is TRBJ1-1 and V is TRBV27, with 9 bases lining up with TRBD1. The CDR3 length is 16 residues. Germline loops: CDR1 MNHEY, CDR2 SMNVEV (reference sequence). Germline trimming cut 1 base from V and 2 bases from J; bases unmatched to any gene: 5. CDR3 nucleotides: TGTGCCAGCAGTTTATGGGCGGGACAGGGAAACACTGAAGCTTTCTTT. Encoded protein: CASSLWAGQGNTEAFF.

This clonotype showed up many times. The V gene is TRBV7-2, the J gene TRBJ2-1; D gene unclear. The germline CDR1 and CDR2 sequences are SGHTA and FQGNSA. V dropped 4 bases and J dropped 4 bases, with 14 bases sitting between them. The CDR3 has 15 residues. CDR3 amino acids: CASSSSTMDYNEQFF. In nucleotides, the CDR3 is TGTGCCAGCAGCTCCTCGACGATGGATTACAATGAGCAGTTCTTC.